This TCR beta chain was sequenced for a study of blood T cell repertoires in COVID-19. Clones were sequenced by immunoSEQ multiplex PCR, and TCRdb holds only the in-frame ones, with some missing. The table shows nearly 400,000 clones, with roughly 86% occurring only once. The germline gives CDR1 SGHTA, CDR2 FQGNSA. This CDR3 comprises 14 residues. V lost 5 bases and J 2 bases, leaving 13 bases between the germline ends. The sequenced material came from PBMCs or T cells enriched from blood (not recorded which). This clonotype originated in a woman in her 30s who had recovered from COVID-19. The chain carries TRBV7-2 and TRBJ2-7, with D perhaps TRBD2 (6 bases). The CDR3 region has the DNA TGTGCCAGCAGCCAGAGCGGGCTCACCTACGAGCAGTACTTC. Translation gives CASSQSGLTYEQYF.